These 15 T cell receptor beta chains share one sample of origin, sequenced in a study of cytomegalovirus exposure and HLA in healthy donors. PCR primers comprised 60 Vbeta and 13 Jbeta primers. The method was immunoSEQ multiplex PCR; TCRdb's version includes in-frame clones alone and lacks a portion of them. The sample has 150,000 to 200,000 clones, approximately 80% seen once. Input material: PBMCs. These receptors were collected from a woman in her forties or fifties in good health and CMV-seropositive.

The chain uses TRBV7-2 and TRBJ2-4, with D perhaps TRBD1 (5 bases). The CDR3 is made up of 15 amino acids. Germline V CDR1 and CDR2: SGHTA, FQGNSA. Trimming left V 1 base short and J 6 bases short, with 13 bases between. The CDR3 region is CASSLDKGNLNIQYF. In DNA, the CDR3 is TGTGCCAGCAGCTTAGATAAGGGGAATTTAAACATTCAGTACTTC.

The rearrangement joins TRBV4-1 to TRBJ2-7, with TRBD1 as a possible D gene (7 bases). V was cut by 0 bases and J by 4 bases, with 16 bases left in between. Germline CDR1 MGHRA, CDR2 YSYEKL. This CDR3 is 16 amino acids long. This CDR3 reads CASSQEVRGARYEQYF. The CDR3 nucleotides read TGCGCCAGCAGCCAAGAAGTCAGGGGGGCAAGATACGAGCAGTACTTC.

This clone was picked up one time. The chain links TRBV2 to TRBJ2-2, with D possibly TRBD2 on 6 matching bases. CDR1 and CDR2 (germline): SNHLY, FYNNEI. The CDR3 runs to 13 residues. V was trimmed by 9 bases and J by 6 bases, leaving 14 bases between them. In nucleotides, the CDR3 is TGTGCCAGTCAGACTAGTCTGGCCGGGGAGCTGTTTTTT. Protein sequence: CASQTSLAGELFF.

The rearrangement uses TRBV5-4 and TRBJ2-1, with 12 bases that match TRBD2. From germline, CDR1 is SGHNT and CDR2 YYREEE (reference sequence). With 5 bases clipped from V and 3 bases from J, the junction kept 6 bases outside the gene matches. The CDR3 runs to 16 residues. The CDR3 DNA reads TGTGCCAGCAGGTACGGGACTAGCGGGCTCTACAATGAGCAGTTCTTC. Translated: CASRYGTSGLYNEQFF.

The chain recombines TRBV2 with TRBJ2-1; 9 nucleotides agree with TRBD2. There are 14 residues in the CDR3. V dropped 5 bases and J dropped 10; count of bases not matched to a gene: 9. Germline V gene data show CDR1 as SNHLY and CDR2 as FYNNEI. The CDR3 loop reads CASSPGLATSEQFF. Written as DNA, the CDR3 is TGTGCCAGCAGTCCGGGACTAGCTACCTCGGAGCAGTTCTTC.

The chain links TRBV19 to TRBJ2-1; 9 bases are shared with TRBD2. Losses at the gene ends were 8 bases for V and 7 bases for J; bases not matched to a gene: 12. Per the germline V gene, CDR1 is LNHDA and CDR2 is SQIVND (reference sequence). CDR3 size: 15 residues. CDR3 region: CASFDLAGPRNEQFF. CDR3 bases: TGTGCCAGTTTTGATCTAGCGGGGCCGCGGAATGAGCAGTTCTTC.

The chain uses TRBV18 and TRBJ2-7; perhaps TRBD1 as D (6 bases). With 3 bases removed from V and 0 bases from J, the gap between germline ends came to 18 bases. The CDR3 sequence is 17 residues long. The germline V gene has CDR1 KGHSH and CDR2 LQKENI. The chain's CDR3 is CASSPGQTSRSSYEQYF. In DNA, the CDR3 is TGTGCCAGCTCACCCGGACAGACATCCAGGAGCTCCTACGAGCAGTACTTC.

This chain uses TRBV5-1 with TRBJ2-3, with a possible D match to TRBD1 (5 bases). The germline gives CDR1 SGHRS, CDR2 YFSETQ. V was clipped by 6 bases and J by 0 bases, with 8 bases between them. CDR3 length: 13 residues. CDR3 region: CASKAGSTDTQYF. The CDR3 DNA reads TGCGCCAGCAAGGCAGGGAGCACAGATACGCAGTATTTT.

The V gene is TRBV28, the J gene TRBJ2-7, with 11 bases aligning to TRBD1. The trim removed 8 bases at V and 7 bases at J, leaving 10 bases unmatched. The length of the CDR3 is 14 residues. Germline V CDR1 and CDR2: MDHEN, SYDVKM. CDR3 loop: CASGRGQGAQEQYF. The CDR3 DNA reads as TGTGCCAGCGGCCGCGGACAGGGGGCCCAAGAGCAGTACTTC.

CDR3 coding DNA: TGTGCCAGCAGTAGACAGGGGTCCACTGGAAACACCATATATTTT. The encoded protein is CASSRQGSTGNTIYF. This chain connects TRBV11-2 to TRBJ1-3; TRBD1 matches at 8 bases. The trim removed 6 bases at V and 2 bases at J, leaving 6 bases unmatched. Germline V gene sequence: CDR1 SGHAT, CDR2 FQNNGV. The CDR3 is 15 residues long.

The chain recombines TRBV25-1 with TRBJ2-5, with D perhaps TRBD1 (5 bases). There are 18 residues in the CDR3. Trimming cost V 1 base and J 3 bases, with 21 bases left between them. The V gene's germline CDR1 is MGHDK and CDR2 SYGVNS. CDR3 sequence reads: CASSEFPGLQGREETQYF. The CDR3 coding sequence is TGTGCCAGCAGTGAATTCCCCGGGCTGCAGGGAAGGGAAGAGACCCAGTACTTC.

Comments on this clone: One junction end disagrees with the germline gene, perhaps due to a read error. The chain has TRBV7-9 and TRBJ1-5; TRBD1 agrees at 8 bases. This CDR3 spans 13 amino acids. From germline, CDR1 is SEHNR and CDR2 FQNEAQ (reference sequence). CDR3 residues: CSSSLDREGAQHF. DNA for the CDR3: TGTTCCAGCAGCTTGGACAGGGAAGGGGCCCAGCATTTT.

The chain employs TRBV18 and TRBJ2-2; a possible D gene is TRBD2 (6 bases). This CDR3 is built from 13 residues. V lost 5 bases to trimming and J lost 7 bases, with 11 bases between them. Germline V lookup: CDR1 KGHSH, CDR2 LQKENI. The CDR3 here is CASSAGSLGELFF. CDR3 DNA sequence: TGTGCCAGCTCAGCCGGGAGCCTCGGGGAGCTGTTTTTT.

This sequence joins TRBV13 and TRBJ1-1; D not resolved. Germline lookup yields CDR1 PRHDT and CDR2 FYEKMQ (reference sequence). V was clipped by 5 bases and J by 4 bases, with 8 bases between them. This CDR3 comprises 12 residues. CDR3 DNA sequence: TGTGCCAGCAGCCTTGTGAGCACTGAAGCTTTCTTT. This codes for CASSLVSTEAFF.

The CDR3 sequence: CASWGDTEAFF. CDR3 DNA sequence: TGTGCCAGCTGGGGGGACACTGAAGCTTTCTTT. The chain carries TRBV21-1 and TRBJ1-1. TRBV21-1 constitutes a pseudogene. CDR3 length equals 11 residues.